This TCR beta chain was sequenced during a study of T cells in localized non-small cell lung cancer. The study's findings and limits: Uninvolved nearby lung showed the greatest T cell clonality, exceeding that found in tumor. Adjacent lung was found to contain a median approximately 60 of the top 100 tumor clones. Density of T cells in blood, when higher, went with longer overall survival. Sequence data derive from only one tumor region, so heterogeneity remains possible.

The table came from immunoSEQ multiplex PCR; TCRdb's copy has only in-frame clones and leaves some out. The sample holds 65,000 to 80,000 clones; around 84% are singletons and the top ten take approximately 1.2%. Concerning this clone itself: Its antigen is undetermined.

Trimming removed 2 bases from V and 4 bases from J, with 5 bases in between. The germline V gene encodes CDR1 MNHEY and CDR2 SVGAGI. The CDR3 loop spans 12 amino acids. The chain is built from TRBV6-5 and TRBJ2-5; the D is unclear. This material consisted of peripheral blood, taken before any cancer treatment. The TCR originated in a female donor older than 55 with stage I lung adenocarcinoma. The CDR3 reads CASSYVGETQYF. CDR3 nucleotides: TGTGCCAGCAGTTACGTTGGAGAGACCCAGTACTTC.